Listed here are 11 T cell receptor beta chains from one sample, sequenced in a study of blood T cell repertoires in COVID-19. TCRdb's copy holds only in-frame clones and misses some; the assay was immunoSEQ multiplex PCR. The repertoire includes roughly 120,000 clones, roughly 88% of them detected once, and about 5.4% sits in the top ten. Sequencing used peripheral blood. These receptors all come from a human donor in a cohort sampled during active COVID-19.

The rearrangement uses TRBV5-1 and TRBJ2-1, with D tentatively TRBD2 (5 bases). The ends were cut back, 7 bases at V and 4 bases at J, with 6 bases in the middle. The germline gives CDR1 SGHRS, CDR2 YFSETQ. This CDR3 comprises 11 residues. CDR3 protein: CASRGYNEQFF. The CDR3 DNA sequence: TGCGCCAGCCGGGGTTACAATGAGCAGTTCTTC.

The rearrangement links TRBV12-3 or TRBV12-4 to TRBJ1-3, with unresolved D. The CDR3 length is 12 residues. Between the trimmed V and J ends, which lost 5 bases and 2 bases, there was a span of 4 bases. CDR3 sequence reads: CASSQTGNTIYF. DNA for the CDR3: TGTGCCAGCAGTCAGACTGGAAACACCATATATTTT.

J is TRBJ1-1 and V is TRBV29-1; D gene ambiguous. Germline CDR1 SQVTM, CDR2 ANQGSEA. Trimming left V 5 bases short and J 1 base short, with 5 bases between. CDR3 length: 11 residues. CDR3 residues: CSVSGNTEAFF. CDR3 sequence (DNA): TGCAGCGTTTCGGGGAACACTGAAGCTTTCTTT.

The rearrangement uses TRBV4-2 and TRBJ2-1; 7 nucleotides line up with TRBD2. The CDR3 is 16 amino acids. Germline V CDR1 and CDR2: LGHNA, YNFKEQ. The V gene end was trimmed by 0 bases and the J gene end by 6 bases; junction bases not matched to a gene: 8. The CDR3 reads CASSQDLASGGNEQFF. The CDR3 DNA reads TGTGCCAGCAGCCAAGATCTGGCTAGCGGAGGCAATGAGCAGTTCTTC.

The chain employs TRBV4-2 and TRBJ1-2; 7 bases align to TRBD1. Germline lookup yields CDR1 LGHNA and CDR2 YNFKEQ. V was clipped by 6 bases and J by 2 bases; unmatched bases: 15. The CDR3 runs 17 residues. The CDR3 loop is CASRHLFKGGRNYGYTF. The CDR3 DNA is TGTGCCAGCAGACATTTATTCAAAGGGGGCAGGAACTATGGCTACACCTTC.

This chain connects TRBV5-6 to TRBJ1-4; a possible D gene is TRBD1 (6 bases). V lost 5 bases and J 3 bases, leaving 11 bases between the germline ends. Germline assignment: CDR1 SGHDT and CDR2 YYEEEE. The length of the CDR3 is 14 residues. The CDR3, as DNA: TGTGCCAGCAGTCAACAGGGAGCTAATGAAAAACTGTTTTTT. This encodes CASSQQGANEKLFF. Using reference TRBV5-6 and TRBJ1-4 for the parts outside the CDR3, the full variable domain is DAGVTQSPTHLIKTRGQQVTLRCSPKSGHDTVSWYQQALGQGPQFIFQYYEEEERQRGNFPDRFSGHQFPNYSSELNVNALLLGDSALYLCASSQQGANEKLFFGSGTQLSVL.

The genes are TRBV28 and TRBJ2-1; 15 nucleotides align to TRBD2. V lost 6 bases to trimming and J lost 6 bases; unmatched junction nucleotides: 6. In germline, CDR1 is MDHEN, CDR2 SYDVKM. The CDR3 is 16 residues long. This CDR3 is CASSHGTSGRFNEQFF. For the CDR3, the DNA is TGTGCCAGCAGCCATGGGACTAGCGGGAGGTTCAATGAGCAGTTCTTC.

The chain links TRBV21-1 to TRBJ1-1; TRBD1 was called by the table and not checked on the DNA. TRBV21-1 has pseudogene status. The CDR3 is made up of 17 amino acids. Written as DNA, the CDR3 is TGTGCCAGGGCCCACGGGGACAGGGAGGGGTGCGACACTGAAGCTTTCTTT. It codes for CARAHGDREGCDTEAFF.

The genes are TRBV9 and TRBJ1-1; D is undetermined. Germline CDR1 SGDLS, CDR2 YYNGEE. Trimming shortened V by 3 bases and J by 3 bases, and 15 bases separated the two germline ends. The CDR3 is made up of 15 amino acids. The CDR3 sequence is CASSDRADRYTEAFF. For the CDR3, the DNA is TGTGCCAGCAGCGATAGAGCGGACCGGTACACTGAAGCTTTCTTT.

The J gene is TRBJ1-1, the V gene TRBV7-3, with unresolved D. Trimming took 0 bases from V and 8 from J, leaving 13 bases between them. The germline V gene encodes CDR1 SGHTA and CDR2 FQGTGA. The CDR3 contains 14 residues. The CDR3 is CASSLTSSIEEAFF. The CDR3 DNA is TGTGCCAGCAGCTTAACGTCGAGTATAGAAGAAGCTTTCTTT. Based on the CDR3 plus reference TRBV7-3 and TRBJ1-1, the full variable domain is GAGVSQTPSNKVTEKGKYVELRCDPISGHTALYWYRQSLGQGPEFLIYFQGTGAADDSGLPNDRFFAVRPEGSVSTLKIQRTERGDSAVYLCASSLTSSIEEAFFGQGTRLTVV.

The chain links TRBV19 to TRBJ1-2; 7 nucleotides align to TRBD1. Germline V gives CDR1 LNHDA, CDR2 SQIVND (reference sequence). This CDR3 spans 15 amino acids. V lost 9 bases and J lost 4; bases outside the gene matches: 14. CDR3 bases: TGTGCCAGCCTACGTGGGGACAGAAGTATCTATGGCTACACCTTC. It translates to CASLRGDRSIYGYTF.